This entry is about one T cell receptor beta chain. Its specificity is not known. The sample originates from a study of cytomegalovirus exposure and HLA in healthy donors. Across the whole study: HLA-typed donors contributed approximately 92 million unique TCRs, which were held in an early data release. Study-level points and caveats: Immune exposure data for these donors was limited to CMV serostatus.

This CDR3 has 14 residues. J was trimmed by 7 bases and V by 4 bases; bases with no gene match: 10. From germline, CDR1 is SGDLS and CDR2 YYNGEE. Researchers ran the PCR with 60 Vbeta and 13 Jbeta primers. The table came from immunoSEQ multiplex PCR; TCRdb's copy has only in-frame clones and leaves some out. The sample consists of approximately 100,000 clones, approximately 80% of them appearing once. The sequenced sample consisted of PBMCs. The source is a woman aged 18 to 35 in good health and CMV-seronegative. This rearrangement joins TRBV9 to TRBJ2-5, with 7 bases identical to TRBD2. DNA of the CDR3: TGTGCCAGCAGCACCGGGACTGGCGGGAGGACCCAGTACTTC. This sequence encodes CASSTGTGGRTQYF. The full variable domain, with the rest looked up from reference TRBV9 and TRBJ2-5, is DSGVTQTPKHLITATGQRVTLRCSPRSGDLSVYWYQQSLDQGLQFLIQYYNGEERAKGNILERFSAQQFPDLHSELNLSSLELGDSALYFCASSTGTGGRTQYFGPGTRLLVL.